The clone carrying this T cell receptor (beta chain) was observed a single time. The sample belongs to a study of blood T cell repertoires in COVID-19. Study at large: The United States, Italy and Spain provided the acute and convalescent COVID-19 samples. Nucleic acid was either cDNA or gDNA, and it came from T cells, B-cell-depleted T cells, or PBMCs.

The germline CDR1 and CDR2 sequences are SGHRS and YFSETQ. Trimming stripped 0 bases from V and 4 bases from J, with 16 bases between. This CDR3 is 16 amino acids long. Original processing methods: Amplification of reference gene primers was used by the study to estimate nucleated cell counts. TCRdb's table, derived via immunoSEQ multiplex PCR, lists solely in-frame clones and lacks some. The DNA was the basis for D and trimming; V, J and clone size are from that table. The sample lists tens of thousands of clones, 82% occurring once. Input material: peripheral blood. This chain connects TRBV5-1 to TRBJ1-2; TRBD1 is a possible D gene (6 bases). The receptor comes from an elderly woman with acute or convalescent COVID-19. CDR3 sequence reads: CASSLVPTVRGYGYTF. The CDR3 nucleotides read TGCGCCAGCAGCTTGGTCCCCACCGTCAGGGGCTATGGCTACACCTTC. Drawing the rest from reference TRBV5-1 and TRBJ1-2, the complete variable domain is KAGVTQTPRYLIKTRGQQVTLSCSPISGHRSVSWYQQTPGQGLQFLFEYFSETQRNKGNFPGRFSGRQFSNSRSEMNVSTLELGDSALYLCASSLVPTVRGYGYTFGSGTRLTVV.